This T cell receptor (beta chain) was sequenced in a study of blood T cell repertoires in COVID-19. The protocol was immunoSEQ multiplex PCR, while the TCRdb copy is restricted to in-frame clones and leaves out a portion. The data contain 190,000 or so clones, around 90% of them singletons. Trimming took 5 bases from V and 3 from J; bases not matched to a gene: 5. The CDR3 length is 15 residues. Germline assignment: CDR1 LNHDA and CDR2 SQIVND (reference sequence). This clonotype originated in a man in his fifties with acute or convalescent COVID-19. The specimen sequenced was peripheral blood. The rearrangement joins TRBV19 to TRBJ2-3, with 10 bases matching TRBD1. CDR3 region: CASSVGTGETDTQYF. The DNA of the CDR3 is TGTGCCAGTAGTGTGGGGACAGGGGAAACAGATACGCAGTATTTT.